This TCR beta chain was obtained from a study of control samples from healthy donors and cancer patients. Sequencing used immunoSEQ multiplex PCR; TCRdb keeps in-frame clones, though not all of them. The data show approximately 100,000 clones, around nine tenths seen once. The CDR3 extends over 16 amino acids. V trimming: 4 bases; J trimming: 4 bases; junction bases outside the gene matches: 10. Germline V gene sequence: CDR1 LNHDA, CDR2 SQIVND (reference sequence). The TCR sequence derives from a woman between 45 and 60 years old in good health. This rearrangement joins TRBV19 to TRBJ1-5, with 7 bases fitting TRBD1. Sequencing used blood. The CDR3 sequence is CASSTLYRGENQPQHF. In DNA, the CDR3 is TGTGCCAGTAGTACTCTTTACAGGGGTGAAAATCAGCCCCAGCATTTT.